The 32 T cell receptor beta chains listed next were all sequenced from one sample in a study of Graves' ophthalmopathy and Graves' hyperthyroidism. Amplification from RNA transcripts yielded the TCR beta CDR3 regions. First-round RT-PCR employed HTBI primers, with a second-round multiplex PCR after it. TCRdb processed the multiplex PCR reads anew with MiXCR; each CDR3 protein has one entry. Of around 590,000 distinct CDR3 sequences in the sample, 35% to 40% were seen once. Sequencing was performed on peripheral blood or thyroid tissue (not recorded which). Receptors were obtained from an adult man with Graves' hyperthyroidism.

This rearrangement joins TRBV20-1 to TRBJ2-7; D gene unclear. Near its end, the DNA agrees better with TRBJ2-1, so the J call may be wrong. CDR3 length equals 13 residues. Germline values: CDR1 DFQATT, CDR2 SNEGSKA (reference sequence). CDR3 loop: CSARLPGPGEQFF. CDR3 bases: TGCAGTGCTAGGCTTCCGGGCCCTGGGGAGCAGTTCTTC.

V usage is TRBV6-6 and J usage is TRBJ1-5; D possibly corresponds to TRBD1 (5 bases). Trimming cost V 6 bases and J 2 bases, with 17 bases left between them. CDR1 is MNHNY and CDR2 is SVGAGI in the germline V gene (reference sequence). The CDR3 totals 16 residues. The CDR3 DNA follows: TGTGCCAGCAGCTCTTGGGGGGGGGACCGCAATCAGCCCCAGCATTTT. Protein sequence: CASSSWGGDRNQPQHF.

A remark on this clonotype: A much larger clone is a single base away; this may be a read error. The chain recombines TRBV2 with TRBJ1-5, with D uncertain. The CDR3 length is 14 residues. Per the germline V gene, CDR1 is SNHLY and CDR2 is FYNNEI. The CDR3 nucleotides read TGTGTCAGCACCTCCAGCCGCGGCAGTGGGCCCCAGCATTTT. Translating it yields CVSTSSRGSGPQHF.

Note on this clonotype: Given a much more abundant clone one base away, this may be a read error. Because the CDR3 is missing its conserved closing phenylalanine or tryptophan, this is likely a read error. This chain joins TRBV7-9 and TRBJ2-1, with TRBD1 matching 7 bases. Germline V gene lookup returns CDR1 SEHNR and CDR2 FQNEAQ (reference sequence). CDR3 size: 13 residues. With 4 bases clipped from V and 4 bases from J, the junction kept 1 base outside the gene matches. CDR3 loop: CASSWDSYNEQFL. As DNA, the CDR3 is TGTGCCAGCAGCTGGGACAGTTACAATGAGCAGTTCCTC.

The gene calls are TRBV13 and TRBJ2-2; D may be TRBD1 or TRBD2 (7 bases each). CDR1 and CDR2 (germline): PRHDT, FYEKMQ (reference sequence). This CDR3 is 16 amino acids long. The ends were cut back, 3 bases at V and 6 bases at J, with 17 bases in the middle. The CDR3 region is CASSLGGGAKAGELFF. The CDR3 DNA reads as TGTGCCAGCAGCTTGGGAGGGGGCGCGAAGGCCGGGGAGCTGTTTTTT.

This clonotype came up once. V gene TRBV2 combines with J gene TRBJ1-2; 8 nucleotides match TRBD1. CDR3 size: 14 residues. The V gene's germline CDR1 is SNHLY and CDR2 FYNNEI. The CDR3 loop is CVTSGTDRVDGYTF. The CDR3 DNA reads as TGTGTAACTAGCGGGACGGACAGGGTGGATGGCTACACCTTC.

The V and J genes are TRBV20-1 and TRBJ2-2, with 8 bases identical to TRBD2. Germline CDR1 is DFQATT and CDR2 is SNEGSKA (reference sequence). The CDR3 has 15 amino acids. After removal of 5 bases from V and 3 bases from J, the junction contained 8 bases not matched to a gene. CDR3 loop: CSASRTSFHTGELFF. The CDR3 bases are TGCAGTGCTTCTCGGACTAGCTTCCACACCGGGGAGCTGTTTTTT.

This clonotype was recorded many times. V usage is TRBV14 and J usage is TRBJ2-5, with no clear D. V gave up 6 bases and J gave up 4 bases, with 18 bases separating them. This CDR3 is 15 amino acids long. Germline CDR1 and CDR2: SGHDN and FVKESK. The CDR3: CASSLGPFPSETQYF. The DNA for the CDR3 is TGTGCCAGCAGTCTTGGGCCCTTTCCCTCAGAGACCCAGTACTTC.

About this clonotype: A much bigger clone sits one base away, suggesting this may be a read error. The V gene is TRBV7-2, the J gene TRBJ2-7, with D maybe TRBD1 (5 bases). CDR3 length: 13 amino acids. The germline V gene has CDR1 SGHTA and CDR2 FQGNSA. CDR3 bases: TGTGCCAGCAGCTCTAGTGGGCAGGGCGAGCAGCACTTC. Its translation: CASSSSGQGEQHF.

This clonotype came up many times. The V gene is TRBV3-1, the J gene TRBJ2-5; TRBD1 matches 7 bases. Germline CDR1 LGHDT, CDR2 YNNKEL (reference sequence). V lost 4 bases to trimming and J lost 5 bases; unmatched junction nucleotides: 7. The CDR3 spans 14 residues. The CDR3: CASSPYRGMETQYF. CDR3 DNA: TGTGCCAGCAGCCCGTACAGGGGAATGGAGACCCAGTACTTC.

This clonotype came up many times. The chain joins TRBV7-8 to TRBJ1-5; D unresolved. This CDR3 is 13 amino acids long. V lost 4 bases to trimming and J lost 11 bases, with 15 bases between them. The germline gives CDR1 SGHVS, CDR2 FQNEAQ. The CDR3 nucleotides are TGTGCCAGCAGCTCGACACCGAAGGGAGCCCAGCATTTT. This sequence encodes CASSSTPKGAQHF.

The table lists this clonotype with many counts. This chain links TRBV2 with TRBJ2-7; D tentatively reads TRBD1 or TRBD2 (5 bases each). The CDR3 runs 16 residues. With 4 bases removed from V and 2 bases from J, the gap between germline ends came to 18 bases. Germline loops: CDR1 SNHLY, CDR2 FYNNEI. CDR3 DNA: TGTGCCAGCAGTGGCAATTCTGGGACCTCAACCTACGAGCAGTACTTC. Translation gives CASSGNSGTSTYEQYF.

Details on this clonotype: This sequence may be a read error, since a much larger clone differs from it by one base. The CDR3 nucleotides read TGTGCCAGCAGTCAGGACAGGGCGGTTGGAAGCACCATATATTTT. Protein product: CASSQDRAVGSTIYF. The chain carries TRBV6-5 and TRBJ1-3, with 8 bases fitting TRBD1. The CDR3 is 15 amino acids. CDR1 is MNHEY and CDR2 is SVGAGI in the germline V gene.

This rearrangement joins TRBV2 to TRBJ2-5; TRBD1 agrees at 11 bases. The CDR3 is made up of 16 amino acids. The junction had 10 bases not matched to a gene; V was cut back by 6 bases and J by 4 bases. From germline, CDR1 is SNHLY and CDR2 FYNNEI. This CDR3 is CASRPAGTGGSETQYF. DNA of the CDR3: TGTGCCAGCAGACCCGCCGGGACAGGGGGTTCAGAGACCCAGTACTTC.

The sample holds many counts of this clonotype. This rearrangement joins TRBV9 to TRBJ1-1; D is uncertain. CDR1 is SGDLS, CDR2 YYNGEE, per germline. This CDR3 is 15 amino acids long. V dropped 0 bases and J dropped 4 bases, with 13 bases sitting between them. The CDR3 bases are TGTGCCAGCAGCGTAGAAGGGTCATCAGGCACTGAAGCTTTCTTT. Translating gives CASSVEGSSGTEAFF.

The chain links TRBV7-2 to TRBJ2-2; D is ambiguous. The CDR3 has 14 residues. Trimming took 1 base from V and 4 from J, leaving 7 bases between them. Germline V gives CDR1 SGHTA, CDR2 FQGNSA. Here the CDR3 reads CASSLGSITGELFF. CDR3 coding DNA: TGTGCCAGCAGCTTAGGGTCTATCACCGGGGAGCTGTTTTTT.

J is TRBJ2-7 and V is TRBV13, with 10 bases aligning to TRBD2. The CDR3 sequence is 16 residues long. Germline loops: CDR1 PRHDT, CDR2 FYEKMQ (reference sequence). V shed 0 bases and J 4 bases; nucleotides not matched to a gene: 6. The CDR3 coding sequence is TGTGCCAGCAGCTTAGGAGCTAGCGGGAGTCTTTACGAGCAGTACTTC. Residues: CASSLGASGSLYEQYF.

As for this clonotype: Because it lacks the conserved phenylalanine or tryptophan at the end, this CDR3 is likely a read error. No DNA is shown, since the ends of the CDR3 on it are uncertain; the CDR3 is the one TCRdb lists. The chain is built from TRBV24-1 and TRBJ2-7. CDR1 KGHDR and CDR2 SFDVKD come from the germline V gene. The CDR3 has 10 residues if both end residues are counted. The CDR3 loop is CATSLGSQNL.

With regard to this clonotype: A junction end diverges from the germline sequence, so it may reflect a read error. In DNA form, the CDR3 reads TGTGCCAGCAGCTTAGACGCGAACACTGAGGCTTCCTTT. Translation: CASSLDANTEASF. The chain is built from TRBV7-8 and TRBJ1-1; no definite D call. This CDR3 has 13 residues. Germline V lookup: CDR1 SGHVS, CDR2 FQNEAQ.

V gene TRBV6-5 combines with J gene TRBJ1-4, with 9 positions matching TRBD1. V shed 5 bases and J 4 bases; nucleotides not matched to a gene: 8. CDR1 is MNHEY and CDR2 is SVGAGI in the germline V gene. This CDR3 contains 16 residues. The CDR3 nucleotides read TGTGCCAGCAGTAATACAGGGGGCGCCGGTAATGAAAAACTGTTTTTT. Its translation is CASSNTGGAGNEKLFF.

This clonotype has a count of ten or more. This CDR3 is CSVGQGVAYEQYF. The DNA for the CDR3 is TGCAGCGTTGGACAGGGAGTCGCCTACGAGCAGTACTTC. The V call is TRBV29-1, the J call TRBJ2-7, with 7 bases matching TRBD1. Looked up from germline, CDR1 is SQVTM and CDR2 is ANQGSEA. The ends lost 4 bases at V and 2 bases at J; junction bases unmatched: 5. The CDR3 length is 13 residues.

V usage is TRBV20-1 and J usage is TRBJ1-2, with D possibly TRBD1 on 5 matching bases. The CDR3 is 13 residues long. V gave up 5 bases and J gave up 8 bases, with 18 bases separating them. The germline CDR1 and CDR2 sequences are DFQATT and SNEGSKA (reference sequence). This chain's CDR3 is CSALREGASGYTF. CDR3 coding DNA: TGCAGTGCTCTCAGGGAAGGGGCTTCAGGCTACACCTTC.

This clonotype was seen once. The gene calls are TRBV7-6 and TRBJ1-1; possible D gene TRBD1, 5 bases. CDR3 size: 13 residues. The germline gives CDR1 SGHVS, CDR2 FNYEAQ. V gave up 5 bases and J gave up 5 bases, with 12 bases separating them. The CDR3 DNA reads TGTGCCAGCAGCACGGGGGGAGAAACTGAAGCTTTCTTT. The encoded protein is CASSTGGETEAFF.

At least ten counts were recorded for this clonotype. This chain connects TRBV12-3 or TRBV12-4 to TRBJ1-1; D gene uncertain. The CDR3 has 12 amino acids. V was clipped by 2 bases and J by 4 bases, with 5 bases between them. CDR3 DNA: TGTGCCAGCAGTTTAACGGGCACTGAAGCTTTCTTT. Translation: CASSLTGTEAFF.

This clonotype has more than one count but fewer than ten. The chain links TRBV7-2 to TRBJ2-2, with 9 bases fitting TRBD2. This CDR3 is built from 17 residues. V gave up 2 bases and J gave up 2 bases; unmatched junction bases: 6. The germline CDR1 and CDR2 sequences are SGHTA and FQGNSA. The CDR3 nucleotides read TGTGCCAGCAGCTTAAGACTAGCGGCCACCAACACCGGGGAGCTGTTTTTT. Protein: CASSLRLAATNTGELFF.

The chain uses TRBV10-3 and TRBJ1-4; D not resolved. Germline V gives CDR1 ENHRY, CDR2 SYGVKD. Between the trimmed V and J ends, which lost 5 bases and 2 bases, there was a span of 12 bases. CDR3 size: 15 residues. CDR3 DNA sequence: TGTGCCATCAGTTACTCGTACGGGACTAATGAAAAACTGTTTTTT. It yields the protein CAISYSYGTNEKLFF.

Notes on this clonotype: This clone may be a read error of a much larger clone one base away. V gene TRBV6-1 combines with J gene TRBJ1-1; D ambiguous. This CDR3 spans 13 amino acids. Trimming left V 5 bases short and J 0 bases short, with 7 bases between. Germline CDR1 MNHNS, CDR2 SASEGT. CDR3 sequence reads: CASSYSVNTEAFF. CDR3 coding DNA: TGTGCCAGCAGTTACTCCGTGAACACTGAAGCTTTCTTT.

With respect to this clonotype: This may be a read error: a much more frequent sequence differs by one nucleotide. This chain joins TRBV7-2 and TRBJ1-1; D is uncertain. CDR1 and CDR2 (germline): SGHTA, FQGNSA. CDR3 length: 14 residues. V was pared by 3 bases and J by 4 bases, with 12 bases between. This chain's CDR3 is CASSLKVLSTEAFF. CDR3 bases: TGTGCCAGCAGCTTGAAGGTTTTGAGCACTGAAGCTTTCTTT.

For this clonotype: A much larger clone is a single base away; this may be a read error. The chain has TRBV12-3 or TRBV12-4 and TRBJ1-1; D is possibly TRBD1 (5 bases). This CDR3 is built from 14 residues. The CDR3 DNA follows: TGTGCCAGCAGTTTTAACCCAGGGTTTACTGAAGCTCTCTTT. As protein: CASSFNPGFTEALF.

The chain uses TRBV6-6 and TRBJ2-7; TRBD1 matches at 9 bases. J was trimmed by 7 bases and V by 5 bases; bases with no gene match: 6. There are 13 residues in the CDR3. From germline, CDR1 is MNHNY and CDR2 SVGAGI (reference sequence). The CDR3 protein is CASSIGTGREQYF. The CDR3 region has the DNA TGTGCCAGCAGTATCGGGACAGGGAGGGAGCAGTACTTC.

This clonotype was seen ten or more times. The CDR3 bases are TGCAGTGCTAGAGATCGAGACAGGGGCCGCGGCAATCAGCCCCAGCATTTT. Translation gives CSARDRDRGRGNQPQHF. The chain combines TRBV20-1 with TRBJ1-5, with TRBD1 matching 8 bases. The trim removed 0 bases at V and 2 bases at J, leaving 9 bases unmatched. Germline V gene data show CDR1 as DFQATT and CDR2 as SNEGSKA (reference sequence). The CDR3 is 17 amino acids.

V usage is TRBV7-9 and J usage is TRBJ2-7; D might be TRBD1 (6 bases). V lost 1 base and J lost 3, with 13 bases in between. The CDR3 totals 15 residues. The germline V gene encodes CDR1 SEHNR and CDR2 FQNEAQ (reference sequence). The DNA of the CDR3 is TGTGCCAGCAGCTTAGTTTCAGGGGCCAGCTACGAGCAGTACTTC. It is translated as CASSLVSGASYEQYF.